This passage covers 24 T cell receptor beta chains from one sample sequenced in a study of T-cell memory formation after mild COVID-19 (dated by TCRdb to about 2021). Receptor libraries were prepared by 5' RACE. Sequencing was carried out with an Illumina NovaSeq 6000. Through fastp at Q25 and MiXCR, TCRdb rebuilt clones from the public reads, retaining in-frame beta chains. Each CDR3 protein appears once, grouped with its most common genes and DNA. Within this sample are 450,000 or so distinct CDR3 sequences, with about 23% of them counted one time only. The top ten constitute about an eighth of the sample. Sequencing used PBMCs or a T cell subset sorted from them (not recorded which). The receptors stem from an adult woman who had mild COVID-19 (a few samples of this study predate the infection). The sample titles of this study are shuffled in the database, so cell type and time point are left out; the donor was told from shared clones.

CDR3 region: CASSVGVGNQPQHF. In DNA, the CDR3 is TGTGCCAGCAGCGTAGGGGTCGGCAATCAGCCCCAGCATTTT. V is TRBV9 and J is TRBJ1-5; D is unclear. The germline V and J ends were trimmed by 0 bases and 2 bases, with 6 bases remaining between them. Germline V gene lookup returns CDR1 SGDLS and CDR2 YYNGEE. CDR3 length: 14 amino acids.

The rearrangement links TRBV30 to TRBJ1-1; 7 bases match TRBD1. Germline V gives CDR1 GTSNPN, CDR2 SVGIG (reference sequence). There are 15 residues in the CDR3. The J segment lost 1 base and the V segment lost 4 bases, leaving 9 bases of the junction unmatched. CDR3: CAWTPGTAGNTEAFF. The CDR3 coding sequence is TGTGCCTGGACCCCCGGGACAGCTGGGAACACTGAAGCTTTCTTT.

This clonotype occurred a few times. The CDR3 DNA is TGTGCCAGCAGCTCACACAACACTGAAGCTTTCTTT. As protein: CASSSHNTEAFF. The chain employs TRBV5-4 and TRBJ1-1; D gene ambiguous. Germline V gives CDR1 SGHNT, CDR2 YYREEE (reference sequence). Trimming pared 3 bases from V and 2 bases from J, leaving 5 bases between. CDR3 length equals 12 residues.

The DNA of the CDR3 is TGTGCCACCAGTGATTCGGGGGTATTGGACATTCAGTACTTC. The encoded protein is CATSDSGVLDIQYF. The J gene is TRBJ2-4, the V gene TRBV24-1, with TRBD2 as a possible D gene (6 bases). The length of the CDR3 is 14 residues. With 2 bases removed from V and 8 bases from J, the gap between germline ends came to 12 bases. Germline CDR1 KGHDR, CDR2 SFDVKD.

This clonotype was seen only a few times. The chain has TRBV19 and TRBJ1-4; D is uncertain. The CDR3 sequence is 16 residues long. Per the germline V gene, CDR1 is LNHDA and CDR2 is SQIVND (reference sequence). Trimming cost V 5 bases and J 5 bases, with 18 bases left between them. In DNA form, the CDR3 reads TGTGCCAGTAGTCCCGGCGGGCCACTGAGGAATGAAAAACTGTTTTTT. This sequence encodes CASSPGGPLRNEKLFF.

Only a few counts were recorded for this clonotype. This rearrangement joins TRBV7-8 to TRBJ1-1; TRBD1 is a possible D gene (5 bases). The CDR3 runs to 16 residues. Trimming took 4 bases from V and 4 from J, leaving 19 bases between them. CDR1 is SGHVS and CDR2 is FQNEAQ in the germline V gene. The CDR3 DNA reads TGTGCCAGCAGCTCCCAGGCTTCAGGGATGGGCACTGAAGCTTTCTTT. It codes for CASSSQASGMGTEAFF.

This clonotype was found a few times. This chain links TRBV11-2 with TRBJ2-1; D perhaps matches TRBD1 (6 bases). CDR1 SGHAT and CDR2 FQNNGV come from the germline V gene. The CDR3 is 14 residues long. V lost 6 bases, J lost 12 bases, and 21 bases lay in between. In nucleotides, the CDR3 is TGTGCCAGCAGACTCTCCTCCGGGACACTTCGGCAGTTCTTC. It is translated as CASRLSSGTLRQFF.

This clonotype was found a few times. The CDR3 DNA is TGTGCCAGCAGCTCGCACAGGGGGGAGACAGATACGCAGTATTTT. It translates to CASSSHRGETDTQYF. V is TRBV7-9 and J is TRBJ2-3, with 8 bases fitting TRBD1. CDR3 length: 15 amino acids. Germline V gives CDR1 SEHNR, CDR2 FQNEAQ (reference sequence). Trimming took 4 bases from V and 3 from J; bases not matched to a gene: 6.

This clonotype was found a few times. V gene TRBV20-1 combines with J gene TRBJ2-7; D unresolved. The germline V gene encodes CDR1 DFQATT and CDR2 SNEGSKA (reference sequence). The V end was cut by 0 bases, the J end by 2 bases, with 11 bases between. This CDR3 region has 14 residues. CDR3 sequence (DNA): TGCAGTGCTAGAGATCAAACCGGAACCTACGAGCAGTACTTC. Translation: CSARDQTGTYEQYF.

This clonotype occurred a few times. The genes are TRBV10-3 and TRBJ1-1, with D maybe TRBD1 (6 bases). CDR1 and CDR2 from the germline V gene are ENHRY and SYGVKD. The V and J ends lost 8 bases and 0 bases respectively, with 10 bases between them. The CDR3 is 13 amino acids. CDR3 sequence: CAIGDRLNTEAFF. As DNA, the CDR3 is TGTGCCATCGGAGACAGGTTGAACACTGAAGCTTTCTTT.

The chain recombines TRBV4-3 with TRBJ2-4; 11 positions match TRBD2. Germline loops: CDR1 LGHNA, CDR2 YSLEER. The CDR3 consists of 19 residues. V was pared by 2 bases and J by 0 bases, with 9 bases of the junction left unmatched. CDR3 region: CASSQLPPGTSGAKNIQYF. The DNA for the CDR3 is TGCGCCAGCAGCCAACTACCCCCCGGGACTAGCGGAGCCAAAAACATTCAGTACTTC.

This rearrangement joins TRBV7-8 to TRBJ2-2; 7 bases line up with TRBD2. The CDR3 extends over 15 amino acids. Germline CDR1 is SGHVS and CDR2 is FQNEAQ. With 3 bases clipped from V and 5 bases from J, the junction kept 6 bases outside the gene matches. The CDR3 region is CASSFLGGPTGELFF. The CDR3, as DNA: TGTGCCAGCAGCTTTCTGGGAGGGCCAACCGGGGAGCTGTTTTTT.

This chain links TRBV3-1 with TRBJ2-1; 12 nucleotides match TRBD2. Germline V gene sequence: CDR1 LGHDT, CDR2 YNNKEL (reference sequence). V shed 0 bases and J 10 bases; nucleotides not matched to a gene: 10. The CDR3 sequence is 17 residues long. The CDR3 is CASSQDSLAGGPKEQFF. CDR3 nucleotides: TGTGCCAGCAGCCAAGATTCCCTAGCGGGAGGGCCAAAGGAGCAGTTCTTC.

The CDR3 protein is CASSLVAGQGVIVLTF. CDR3 in DNA: TGTGCCAGCAGCTTAGTTGCGGGACAGGGAGTGATTGTCCTGACTTTC. The chain couples TRBV7-9 to TRBJ2-6; 9 bases match TRBD1. From germline, CDR1 is SEHNR and CDR2 FQNEAQ (reference sequence). V lost 1 base and J lost 13; bases outside the gene matches: 11. The CDR3 extends over 16 amino acids.

This clonotype has more than one count but fewer than ten. Here the CDR3 DNA reads TGTGCCAGCAGCAGATCCTACGGGGTAGGCAAAAACATTCAGTACTTC. This translates into CASSRSYGVGKNIQYF. The rearrangement links TRBV11-3 to TRBJ2-4, with D maybe TRBD2 (5 bases). Looked up from germline, CDR1 is SGHNT and CDR2 is YENEEA. The CDR3 runs to 16 residues. V was clipped by 5 bases and J by 3 bases, with 17 bases between them.

The rearrangement joins TRBV5-5 to TRBJ1-1; a weak D match, TRBD1 (6 bases). V lost 2 bases, J lost 6 bases, and 14 bases lay in between. CDR1 is SGHKS, CDR2 YYEKEE, per germline (reference sequence). The CDR3 has 14 residues. In DNA, the CDR3 is TGTGCCAGCAGCTTCGGTACAGGGTTGGCTGAAGCTTTCTTT. Translating it yields CASSFGTGLAEAFF.

The V gene is TRBV10-3, the J gene TRBJ2-3; weak D call: TRBD1 (6 bases). Germline V gives CDR1 ENHRY, CDR2 SYGVKD. This CDR3 spans 15 amino acids. Trimming removed 3 bases from V and 6 bases from J, with 16 bases in between. In nucleotides, the CDR3 is TGTGCCATCAGTGACCAGGGGATCGGTGTGGATACGCAGTATTTT. It yields the protein CAISDQGIGVDTQYF.

The table lists this clonotype with many counts. The gene calls are TRBV6-2 or TRBV6-3 and TRBJ2-2, with 8 bases fitting TRBD2. Germline CDR1 and CDR2: MNHEY and SVGEGT. The CDR3 spans 17 residues. The trim removed 7 bases at V and 4 bases at J, leaving 14 bases unmatched. The CDR3 nucleotides are TGTGCCAGCATTTTAACCCCGGGACTAGGGGCCACCGGGGAGCTGTTTTTT. As protein: CASILTPGLGATGELFF.

Turning to this clonotype: One junction end does not reproduce the germline sequence, and a read error may be involved. The chain uses TRBV12-3 or TRBV12-4 and TRBJ2-1; D is possibly TRBD1 or TRBD2 (6 bases each). This CDR3 has 16 amino acids. DNA for the CDR3: TGTGCCAGCAGGTTAGCCGGGGGCGGTTCCTACAATGAGCAGTTCTTC. Translation: CASRLAGGGSYNEQFF.

This clonotype was detected a few times. The genes are TRBV6-2 or TRBV6-3 and TRBJ2-5; the D is unclear. The CDR3 covers 12 residues. In germline, CDR1 is MNHEY, CDR2 SVGEGT. V lost 6 bases to trimming and J lost 5 bases, with 10 bases between them. The CDR3 DNA reads TGTGCCAGCAGCTTCAGTCTGGAGACCCAGTACTTC. The encoded protein is CASSFSLETQYF.

This clonotype came up a few times. The chain combines TRBV5-1 with TRBJ2-1, with 7 bases aligning to TRBD1. With 4 bases clipped from V and 7 bases from J, the junction kept 8 bases outside the gene matches. The CDR3 covers 14 residues. Germline CDR1 reads SGHRS; CDR2 reads YFSETQ. The CDR3 spells CASSHGQERNEQFF. DNA for the CDR3: TGCGCCAGCAGCCACGGACAGGAGAGGAATGAGCAGTTCTTC.

This clonotype was counted only a few times. The rearrangement links TRBV12-3 or TRBV12-4 to TRBJ2-5; 9 bases align to TRBD1. The CDR3 consists of 16 residues. Trimming took 4 bases from V and 1 from J; bases not matched to a gene: 7. The CDR3 bases are TGTGCCAGCAGTTCTCCGGGACAGGGCACCCAAGAGACCCAGTACTTC. Its protein is CASSSPGQGTQETQYF.

This clonotype was counted only a few times. The rearrangement joins TRBV7-3 to TRBJ2-4, with D uncertain. The V end was cut by 2 bases, the J end by 6 bases, with 14 bases between. The CDR3 length is 15 residues. In germline, CDR1 is SGHTA, CDR2 FQGTGA. The CDR3 sequence is CASSLSAATRNIQYF. The CDR3 bases are TGTGCCAGCAGCTTATCGGCGGCGACGAGAAACATTCAGTACTTC.

V is TRBV20-1 and J is TRBJ2-1; TRBD2 aligns across 7 bases. The CDR3 loop spans 13 amino acids. With V trimmed by 5 bases and J by 14 bases, 15 bases remained unmatched. CDR1 is DFQATT and CDR2 is SNEGSKA in the germline V gene (reference sequence). CDR3 DNA: TGCAGTGCTCTAGACCACGCACGTGGGAGGGAGTTCTTC. Translating gives CSALDHARGREFF.